This TCR beta chain was identified in a study of Ad26.COV2.S vaccination and SARS-CoV-2 variants. The V gene end was trimmed by 6 bases and the J gene end by 10 bases; junction bases not matched to a gene: 11. Germline V CDR1 and CDR2: SGDLS, YYNGEE. This CDR3 is built from 14 residues. Profiling relied on immunoSEQ multiplex PCR, and the TCRdb table lists in-frame clones only, not all of them. Altogether about 440,000 clones are present, roughly 88% being singletons, with the ten largest covering less than 5.5%. Stated treatment: some 19 received Ad26.COV2.S at low or high dose, single or two shots; 5 received placebo; per-sample allocation not given. Samples were taken on day 63 after the first vaccine or placebo injection. The shot given was an Ad26 vector that makes Wuhan-strain SARS-CoV-2 spike.

The sequence derives from a person aged 18-60 years who received the Ad26.COV2.S COVID-19 vaccine or a placebo. The input for sequencing was peripheral blood, taken in a trial of Ad26.COV2.S vaccine versus placebo. The chain is built from TRBV9 and TRBJ2-1; 9 positions match TRBD2. The CDR3 DNA follows: TGTGCCAGCAAGCGGGAGGTCGGATCCAGGGAGCAGTTCTTC. Its protein is CASKREVGSREQFF.